Each of the 22 T cell receptor beta chains below was sequenced from the same sample in a study of human T cells and chemical hapten exposure. The time point was: pre-sensitization, week 0. Documented treatment: therapeutic diphenylcyclopropenone sensitization with weekly scalp DPC. TCRdb re-called the RACE reads through MiXCR, storing one row per CDR3 protein. The sample includes over 300,000 distinct CDR3 sequences, 5.1% of them seen just once. Sequenced material: whole blood, taken in connection with sensitization to the hapten diphenylcyclopropenone (DPC). Source of these receptors: a woman between 50 and 59 years old with alopecia areata. Some clones in this sample may be carry-over from other donors' samples.

The genes are TRBV7-2 and TRBJ2-5; the D gene is possibly TRBD2 (6 bases). V was clipped by 7 bases and J by 9 bases, with 12 bases between them. The germline V gene encodes CDR1 SGHTA and CDR2 FQGNSA. The CDR3 totals 11 residues. For the CDR3, the DNA is TGTGCCAGCACTTCGGGAGCGGCCCAGTACTTC. It specifies CASTSGAAQYF.

This clonotype came up many times. This CDR3 reads CASSIVRTGSFKETQYF. The CDR3 DNA reads as TGTGCCAGTAGTATAGTTCGGACAGGGTCCTTTAAAGAGACCCAGTACTTC. This chain uses TRBV19 with TRBJ2-5, with 8 bases matching TRBD1. The trim removed 1 base at V and 3 bases at J, leaving 10 bases unmatched. The CDR3 consists of 17 residues. Looked up from germline, CDR1 is LNHDA and CDR2 is SQIVND (reference sequence).

The gene calls are TRBV7-6 and TRBJ2-7; 7 bases align to TRBD1. The CDR3 length is 15 residues. The germline CDR1 and CDR2 sequences are SGHVS and FNYEAQ. V trimming: 4 bases; J trimming: 2 bases; junction bases outside the gene matches: 8. For the CDR3, the DNA is TGTGCCAGCAGCTCCGCCACAGGGGCACCCTACGAGCAGTACTTC. Residues: CASSSATGAPYEQYF.

This clonotype was seen ten or more times. The chain carries TRBV30 and TRBJ2-7, with TRBD2 identical over 8 bases. CDR3 length: 11 residues. V gave up 3 bases and J gave up 7 bases; unmatched junction bases: 2. Looked up from germline, CDR1 is GTSNPN and CDR2 is SVGIG (reference sequence). This CDR3 reads CAWSIAGEQYF. In nucleotides, the CDR3 is TGTGCCTGGAGCATAGCGGGGGAGCAGTACTTC.

V and J are TRBV27 and TRBJ1-6; TRBD1 might be the D (6 bases). Germline V gives CDR1 MNHEY, CDR2 SMNVEV (reference sequence). The CDR3 has 15 amino acids. The V end lost 3 bases, the J end lost 10 bases, and 16 bases lay between the germline ends. Here the CDR3 DNA reads TGTGCCAGCAGTTTGAGACAGGCTGTGGGATCACCCCTCCACTTT. It encodes CASSLRQAVGSPLHF.

This clonotype was detected many times. The rearrangement links TRBV7-8 to TRBJ2-7, with D perhaps given as TRBD1 or TRBD2 (6 bases each). Looked up from germline, CDR1 is SGHVS and CDR2 is FQNEAQ. Between the trimmed V and J ends, which lost 1 base and 6 bases, there was a span of 19 bases. This CDR3 is 16 amino acids long. In DNA form, the CDR3 reads TGTGCCAGCAGCTTAGATGCGAGGGGGGCAAGCGGCGAGCAGTACTTC. Its protein is CASSLDARGASGEQYF. The full variable domain, in which reference TRBV7-8 and TRBJ2-7 provide the parts outside the CDR3, is GAGVSQSPRYKVAKRGQDVALRCDPISGHVSLFWYQQALGQGPEFLTYFQNEAQLDKSGLPSDRFFAERPEGSVSTLKIQRTQQEDSAVYLCASSLDARGASGEQYFGPGTRLTVT.

On this clonotype: A read error may explain this, as a much larger clone is one base away. The V call is TRBV7-9, the J call TRBJ2-4, with D maybe TRBD1 (6 bases). This CDR3 region has 15 residues. Germline V gene lookup returns CDR1 SEHNR and CDR2 FQNEAQ (reference sequence). CDR3 sequence: CATSEGGIAKNIQYF. The CDR3, as DNA: TGTGCCACCAGCGAAGGGGGTATAGCCAAAAACATTCAGTACTTC.

This clonotype was counted a few times. This chain links TRBV3-1 with TRBJ2-3, with TRBD2 matching 7 bases. The CDR3 extends over 16 amino acids. Losses at the gene ends were 4 bases for V and 5 bases for J; bases not matched to a gene: 12. CDR1 and CDR2 from the germline V gene are LGHDT and YNNKEL (reference sequence). As DNA, the CDR3 is TGTGCCAGCAGCCCCAGCGGGAATTTGCGTGGAGATACGCAGTATTTT. It yields the protein CASSPSGNLRGDTQYF.

This clonotype was seen many times. The chain is built from TRBV2 and TRBJ2-3; 8 positions agree with TRBD1. The CDR3 is 14 amino acids. V shed 8 bases and J 0 bases; nucleotides not matched to a gene: 4. Germline CDR1 SNHLY, CDR2 FYNNEI. The DNA of the CDR3 is TGTGCCAGCGTCAGGGGGCGGAGCACAGATACGCAGTATTTT. The encoded protein is CASVRGRSTDTQYF. The full variable domain, rest sourced from reference TRBV2 and TRBJ2-3, is EPEVTQTPSHQVTQMGQEVILRCVPISNHLYFYWYRQILGQKVEFLVSFYNNEISEKSEIFDDQFSVERPDGSNFTLKIRSTKLEDSAMYFCASVRGRSTDTQYFGPGTRLTVL.

A word on this clonotype: Since the CDR3 does not end with the conserved phenylalanine or tryptophan, this likely comes from a read error. This rearrangement joins TRBV10-3 to TRBJ1-1, with no clear D. This CDR3 has 12 residues. The ends were cut back, 0 bases at V and 8 bases at J, with 7 bases in the middle. Germline V gene lookup returns CDR1 ENHRY and CDR2 SYGVKD. The DNA of the CDR3 is TGTGCCATCAGTGAGTCAAGGGAAGAAGCTTTCCTT. Its translation: CAISESREEAFL.

The chain has TRBV11-3 and TRBJ2-7; D remains ambiguous. V was clipped by 1 base and J by 6 bases, with 16 bases between them. This CDR3 comprises 15 residues. The germline CDR1 and CDR2 sequences are SGHNT and YENEEA. The CDR3 spells CASSLAGGDDVEQYF. The CDR3 DNA reads as TGTGCCAGCAGCTTAGCTGGTGGGGATGATGTCGAGCAGTACTTC. The entire variable domain, with the rest obtained from reference TRBV11-3 and TRBJ2-7, is as follows: EAGVVQSPRYKIIEKKQPVAFWCNPISGHNTLYWYLQNLGQGPELLIRYENEEAVDDSQLPKDRFSAERLKGVDSTLKIQPAELGDSAVYLCASSLAGGDDVEQYFGPGTRLTVT.

This clonotype was recorded many times. The chain carries TRBV12-3 or TRBV12-4 and TRBJ2-5; D tentatively reads TRBD1 or TRBD2 (5 bases each). Trimming left V 5 bases short and J 1 base short, with 11 bases between. This CDR3 is built from 14 residues. CDR3 sequence (DNA): TGTGCCAGCAGTGAACGGGACGGCCAAGAGACCCAGTACTTC. Its translation is CASSERDGQETQYF.

This clonotype was picked up many times. The V and J genes are TRBV27 and TRBJ2-3; 13 bases line up with TRBD2. The CDR3 is 18 residues long. With V trimmed by 5 bases and J by 1 base, 9 bases remained unmatched. Germline CDR1 reads MNHEY; CDR2 reads SMNVEV (reference sequence). The CDR3 spells CASSPRTSGSYGTDTQYF. The CDR3 bases are TGTGCCAGCAGTCCGCGGACTAGCGGGAGCTATGGCACAGATACGCAGTATTTT.

This clonotype was detected many times. This chain links TRBV5-6 with TRBJ2-5; no definite D call. This CDR3 is 14 amino acids long. Germline CDR1 and CDR2: SGHDT and YYEEEE. V shed 1 base and J shed 1 base, with 8 bases lying between them. CDR3 sequence reads: CASSLLVSQETQYF. The CDR3 coding sequence is TGTGCCAGCAGCTTGCTGGTATCCCAAGAGACCCAGTACTTC.

Many counts were recorded for this clonotype. The chain uses TRBV21-1 and TRBJ2-1; TRBD1 reflects the table's D call only, with no check against the DNA. TRBV21-1 is noted as a pseudogene. The CDR3 contains 15 residues. The CDR3 DNA reads as TGTGCCAGCAGCAACCTGCAGGGGCCCACCAATGAGCAGTTCTTC. It specifies CASSNLQGPTNEQFF.

This clonotype was observed at least ten times. The chain links TRBV29-1 to TRBJ1-2; D might be TRBD1 (5 bases). This CDR3 comprises 14 residues. The V end lost 4 bases, the J end lost 6 bases, and 18 bases lay between the germline ends. Germline-derived CDR1 and CDR2 are SQVTM and ANQGSEA. The CDR3 DNA follows: TGCAGCGTTGCTGAGGGGACTGGTGCCAATGGCTACACCTTC. Residues: CSVAEGTGANGYTF. The entire variable domain, with the rest obtained from reference TRBV29-1 and TRBJ1-2, is as follows: SAVISQKPSRDICQRGTSLTIQCQVDSQVTMMFWYRQQPGQSLTLIATANQGSEATYESGFVIDKFPISRPNLTFSTLTVSNMSPEDSSIYLCSVAEGTGANGYTFGSGTRLTVV.

This clonotype has only a few counts. This rearrangement joins TRBV28 to TRBJ2-5; maybe TRBD2 (5 bases). Trimming cost V 3 bases and J 2 bases, with 10 bases left between them. Germline CDR1 reads MDHEN; CDR2 reads SYDVKM. The length of the CDR3 is 14 residues. CDR3 amino acids: CASSLSPGQETQYF. The CDR3 region has the DNA TGTGCCAGCAGTTTGTCCCCGGGACAAGAGACCCAGTACTTC. Drawing the rest from reference TRBV28 and TRBJ2-5, the complete variable domain is DVKVTQSSRYLVKRTGEKVFLECVQDMDHENMFWYRQDPGLGLRLIYFSYDVKMKEKGDIPEGYSVSREKKERFSLILESASTNQTSMYLCASSLSPGQETQYFGPGTRLLVL.

The sample holds many counts of this clonotype. J is TRBJ2-3 and V is TRBV4-1; TRBD2 matches at 9 bases. J lost 4 bases, V lost 1 base, and 3 bases had no gene match. The CDR3 contains 15 residues. Germline loops: CDR1 MGHRA, CDR2 YSYEKL. The CDR3 loop is CASSQVAGGADTQYF. The CDR3 coding sequence is TGCGCCAGCAGCCAAGTGGCGGGGGGGGCAGATACGCAGTATTTT.

This clonotype was seen more than once but under ten times. The V and J genes are TRBV14 and TRBJ2-1; TRBD2 agrees at 7 bases. V was clipped by 3 bases and J by 2 bases; unmatched bases: 7. The germline V gene encodes CDR1 SGHDN and CDR2 FVKESK. The CDR3 sequence is 16 residues long. CDR3 nucleotide sequence: TGTGCCAGCAGCCACCATCCTAGCGGACCCTACAATGAGCAGTTCTTC. As protein: CASSHHPSGPYNEQFF.

This clonotype has at least ten counts. V gene TRBV7-2 combines with J gene TRBJ2-3, with D unclear. The germline V gene has CDR1 SGHTA and CDR2 FQGNSA. V was pared by 5 bases and J by 2 bases, with 8 bases between. This CDR3 contains 13 residues. CDR3 DNA sequence: TGTGCCAGCAGCCAGGAGTTCACAGATACGCAGTATTTT. Protein product: CASSQEFTDTQYF.

This clonotype was seen at least ten times. The V gene is TRBV13, the J gene TRBJ2-1; 9 nucleotides line up with TRBD1. With V trimmed by 4 bases and J by 10 bases, 8 bases remained unmatched. Germline V gives CDR1 PRHDT, CDR2 FYEKMQ (reference sequence). The CDR3 extends over 14 amino acids. The CDR3 bases are TGTGCCAGCAGCTGGACAGGGGACCAGAGGGAGCAGTTCTTC. It encodes CASSWTGDQREQFF.

This clonotype was counted many times. The chain uses TRBV6-2 or TRBV6-3 and TRBJ1-1; D unclear. This CDR3 is built from 12 residues. Germline V gives CDR1 MNHEY, CDR2 SVGEGT. V lost 9 bases to trimming and J lost 2 bases, with 10 bases between them. As DNA, the CDR3 is TGTGCCAGTCCCGGGGTCAACACTGAAGCTTTCTTT. Translating it yields CASPGVNTEAFF.